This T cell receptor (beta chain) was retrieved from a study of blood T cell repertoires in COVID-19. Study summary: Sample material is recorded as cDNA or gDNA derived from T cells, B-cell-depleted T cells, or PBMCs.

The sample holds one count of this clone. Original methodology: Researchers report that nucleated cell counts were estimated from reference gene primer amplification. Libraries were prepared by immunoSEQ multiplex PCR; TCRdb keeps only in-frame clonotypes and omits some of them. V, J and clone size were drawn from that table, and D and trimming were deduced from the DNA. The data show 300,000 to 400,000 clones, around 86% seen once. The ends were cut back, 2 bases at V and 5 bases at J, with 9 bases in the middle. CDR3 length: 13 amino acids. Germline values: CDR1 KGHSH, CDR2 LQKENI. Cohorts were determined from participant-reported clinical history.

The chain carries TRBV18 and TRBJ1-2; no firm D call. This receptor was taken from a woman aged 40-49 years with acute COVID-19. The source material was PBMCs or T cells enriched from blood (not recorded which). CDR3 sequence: CASSPTEEYGYTF. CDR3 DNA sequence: TGTGCCAGCTCACCAACGGAGGAGTATGGCTACACCTTC.